This record covers a single T cell receptor beta chain. Its specificity is not known. This specimen includes other DNA sequences encoding the same CDR3. This sample is drawn from a study of T cell responses to AZD1222 COVID-19 vaccine. Whole-study results and caveats: Among vaccine-associated CD4 TCRs, coverage spanned spike, with dominance at 160-218 and 743-854. Epitopes outside B.1.351 and B.1.1.7 mutated regions reportedly drew nearly half of spike TCRs. Donors were largely white British and mainly female; clonal diversity was possibly underestimated.

The V gene's germline CDR1 is SEHNR and CDR2 FQNEAQ (reference sequence). The junction had 6 bases not matched to a gene; V was cut back by 5 bases and J by 6 bases. The CDR3 is 13 residues long. Second doses were pooled across both intervals (about 4 or about 12 weeks). The method was immunoSEQ multiplex PCR; TCRdb's version includes in-frame clones alone and lacks a portion of them. The profile covers about 150,000 clones, with 92% appearing a single time and 3% to 4% taken by the ten largest. The receptor's source is an adult who received the AZD1222 COVID-19 vaccine. Material: peripheral blood, obtained 28 days after the second AZD1222 dose. The chain couples TRBV7-9 to TRBJ1-1, with TRBD1 identical over 7 bases. CDR3 loop: CASSPRQGAEAFF. For the CDR3, the DNA is TGTGCCAGCAGCCCGAGACAGGGCGCTGAAGCTTTCTTT.